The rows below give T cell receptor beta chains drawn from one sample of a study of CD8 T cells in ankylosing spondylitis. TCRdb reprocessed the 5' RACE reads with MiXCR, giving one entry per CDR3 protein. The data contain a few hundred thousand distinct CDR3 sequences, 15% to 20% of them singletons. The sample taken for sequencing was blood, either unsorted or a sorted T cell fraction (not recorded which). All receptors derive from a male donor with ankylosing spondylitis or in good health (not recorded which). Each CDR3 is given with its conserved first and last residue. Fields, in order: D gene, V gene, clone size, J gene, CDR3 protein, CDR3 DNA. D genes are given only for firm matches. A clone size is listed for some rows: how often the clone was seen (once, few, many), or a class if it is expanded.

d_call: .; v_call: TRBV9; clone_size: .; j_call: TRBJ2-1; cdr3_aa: CASSVFGPPGLSNEQFF; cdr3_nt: TGTGCCAGCAGCGTATTCGGCCCCCCTGGTCTATCCAATGAGCAGTTCTTC
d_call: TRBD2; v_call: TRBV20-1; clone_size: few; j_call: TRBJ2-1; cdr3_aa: CSAWREESNEQFF; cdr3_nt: TGCAGTGCTTGGCGGGAGGAGAGCAATGAGCAGTTCTTC
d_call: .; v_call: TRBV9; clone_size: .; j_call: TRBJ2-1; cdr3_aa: CASSVTRNEQFF; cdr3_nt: TGTGCCAGCAGCGTAACTAGAAATGAGCAGTTCTTC
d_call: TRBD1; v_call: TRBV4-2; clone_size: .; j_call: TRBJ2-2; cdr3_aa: CASRGPGTGVTGELFF; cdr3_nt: TGTGCCAGCAGAGGGCCAGGGACAGGCGTCACCGGGGAGCTGTTTTTT
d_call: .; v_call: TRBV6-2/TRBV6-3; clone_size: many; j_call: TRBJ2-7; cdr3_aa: CASRGLYEQYF; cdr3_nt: TGTGCCAGCAGAGGACTGTACGAGCAGTACTTC
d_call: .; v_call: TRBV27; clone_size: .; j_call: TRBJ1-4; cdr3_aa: CASRLTPPDEKLFF; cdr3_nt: TGTGCCAGCAGGCTAACCCCGCCCGATGAAAAACTGTTTTTT
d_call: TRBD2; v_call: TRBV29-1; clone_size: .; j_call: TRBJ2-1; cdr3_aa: CSVEGLASYNQQFF; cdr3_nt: TGCAGCGTTGAGGGACTAGCTAGCTACAATCAGCAGTTCTTC
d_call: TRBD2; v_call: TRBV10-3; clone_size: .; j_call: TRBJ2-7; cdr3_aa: CAISESSGSSYEQYF; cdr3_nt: TGTGCCATCAGTGAGTCGAGCGGGAGCTCCTACGAGCAGTACTTC
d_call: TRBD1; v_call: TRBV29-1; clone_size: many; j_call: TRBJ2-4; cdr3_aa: CSVEGGTALNIQYF; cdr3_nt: TGCAGCGTTGAAGGGGGGACAGCCTTAAACATTCAGTACTTC
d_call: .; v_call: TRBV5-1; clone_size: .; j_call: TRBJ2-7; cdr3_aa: CASSLASPPLEQYF; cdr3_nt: TGCGCCAGCAGCTTGGCCTCCCCACCCTTGGAGCAGTACTTC
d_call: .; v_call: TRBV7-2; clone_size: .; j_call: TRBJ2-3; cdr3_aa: CASSSAEDTQYF; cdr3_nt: TGTGCCAGCAGCTCCGCAGAGGATACGCAGTATTTT
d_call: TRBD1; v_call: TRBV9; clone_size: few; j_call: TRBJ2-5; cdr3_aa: CASSDRTGEETQYF; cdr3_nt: TGTGCCAGCAGCGACCGGACAGGCGAAGAGACCCAGTACTTC
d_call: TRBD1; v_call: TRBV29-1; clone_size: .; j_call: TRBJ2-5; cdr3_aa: CSTTGGFQETQYF; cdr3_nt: TGCAGCACAACAGGGGGATTTCAAGAGACCCAGTACTTC
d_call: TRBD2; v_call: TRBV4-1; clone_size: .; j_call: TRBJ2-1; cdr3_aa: CASRSGVYNNEQFF; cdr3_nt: TGCGCCAGCAGGAGCGGGGTTTACAACAATGAGCAGTTCTTC
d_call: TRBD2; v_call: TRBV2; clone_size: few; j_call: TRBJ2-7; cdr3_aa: CASSGLADSYEQYF; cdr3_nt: TGTGCCAGCAGCGGACTAGCGGACAGCTACGAGCAGTACTTC
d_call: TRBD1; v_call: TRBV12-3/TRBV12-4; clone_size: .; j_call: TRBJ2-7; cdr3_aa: CASSSLDRDWDGYEQYF; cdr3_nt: TGTGCCAGCAGTTCCCTGGACAGGGATTGGGATGGCTACGAGCAGTACTTC
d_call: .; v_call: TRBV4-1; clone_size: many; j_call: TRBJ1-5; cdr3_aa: CASSPVGGNQPQHF; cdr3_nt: TGCGCCAGCAGCCCGGTTGGAGGCAATCAGCCCCAGCATTTT
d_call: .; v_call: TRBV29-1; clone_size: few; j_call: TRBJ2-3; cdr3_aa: CSVGSFTDTQYF; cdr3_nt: TGCAGCGTTGGGAGTTTCACAGATACGCAGTATTTT
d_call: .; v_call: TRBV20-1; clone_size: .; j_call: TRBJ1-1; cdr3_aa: CSARDRGRHEAFF; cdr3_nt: TGCAGTGCTAGAGATCGGGGGCGTCATGAAGCTTTCTTT
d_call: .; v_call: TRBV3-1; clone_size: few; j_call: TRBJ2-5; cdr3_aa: CASSPDPPGIETQYF; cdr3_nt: TGTGCCAGCAGCCCAGACCCACCAGGGATAGAGACCCAGTACTTC
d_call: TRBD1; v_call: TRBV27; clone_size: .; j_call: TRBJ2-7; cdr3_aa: CASSPGQVIYEQYF; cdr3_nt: TGTGCCAGCAGTCCAGGACAGGTTATCTACGAGCAGTACTTC
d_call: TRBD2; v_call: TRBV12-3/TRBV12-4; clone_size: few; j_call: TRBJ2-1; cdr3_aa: CASSPPRGLAGGIAYNEQFF; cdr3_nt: TGTGCCAGCAGTCCCCCCCGGGGTCTAGCGGGAGGGATCGCCTACAATGAGCAGTTCTTC
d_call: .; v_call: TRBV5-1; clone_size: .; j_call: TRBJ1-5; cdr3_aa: CASSSAPNQPQHF; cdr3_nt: TGCGCCAGCAGCTCAGCGCCAAATCAGCCCCAGCATTTT
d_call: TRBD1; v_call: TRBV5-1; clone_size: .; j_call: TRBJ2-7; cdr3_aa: CASSLRQGAVYEQYF; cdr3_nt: TGCGCCAGCAGCTTGAGGCAGGGGGCCGTCTACGAGCAGTACTTC
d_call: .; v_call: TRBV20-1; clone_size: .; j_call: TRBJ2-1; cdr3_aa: CSVTPGLGAEQFF; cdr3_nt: TGCAGTGTTACGCCGGGATTGGGGGCTGAGCAGTTCTTC
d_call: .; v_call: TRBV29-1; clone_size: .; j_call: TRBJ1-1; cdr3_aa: CSVELGFGTEAFF; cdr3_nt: TGCAGCGTTGAATTGGGTTTCGGCACTGAAGCTTTCTTT
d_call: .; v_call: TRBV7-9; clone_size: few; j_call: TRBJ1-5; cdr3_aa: CASSSDGLNNQPQHF; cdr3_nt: TGTGCCAGCAGCTCGGACGGACTGAACAATCAGCCCCAGCATTTT
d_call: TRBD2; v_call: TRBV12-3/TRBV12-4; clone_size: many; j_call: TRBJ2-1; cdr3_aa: CASSLGLAGVEQFF; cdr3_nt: TGTGCCAGCAGTTTGGGACTAGCGGGGGTCGAGCAGTTCTTC
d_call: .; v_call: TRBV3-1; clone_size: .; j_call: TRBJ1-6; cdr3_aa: CASSQDTYNSPLHF; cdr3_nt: TGTGCCAGCAGCCAGGACACCTATAATTCACCCCTCCACTTT
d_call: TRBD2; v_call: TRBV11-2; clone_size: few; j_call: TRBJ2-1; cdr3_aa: CASSSLAGEYNEQFF; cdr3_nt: TGTGCCAGCAGCTCCCTAGCGGGAGAATACAATGAGCAGTTCTTC
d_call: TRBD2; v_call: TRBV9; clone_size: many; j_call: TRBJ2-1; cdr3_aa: CASSVTAGTSSLSSYNEQFF; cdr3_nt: TGTGCCAGCAGCGTCACCGCTGGGACTAGCTCCTTGAGCTCCTACAATGAGCAGTTCTTC
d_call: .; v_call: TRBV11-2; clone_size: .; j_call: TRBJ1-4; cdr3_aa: CASTNTWGEGREKLFF; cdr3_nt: TGTGCCAGCACCAATACCTGGGGGGAGGGCCGTGAAAAACTGTTCTTT
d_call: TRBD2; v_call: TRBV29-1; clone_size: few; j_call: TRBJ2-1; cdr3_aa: CSVRDLAGGRNEQFF; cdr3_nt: TGCAGCGTTCGAGATCTAGCGGGAGGGAGGAATGAGCAGTTCTTC
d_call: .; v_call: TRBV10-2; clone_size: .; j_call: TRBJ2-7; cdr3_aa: CASSDLDSSYEQYF; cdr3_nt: TGCGCCAGCAGTGACTTGGACAGCTCCTACGAGCAGTACTTC
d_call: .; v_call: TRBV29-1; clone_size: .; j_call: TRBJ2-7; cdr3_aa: CSVVDSYEQYF; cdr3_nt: TGCAGCGTTGTGGACTCCTACGAGCAGTACTTC
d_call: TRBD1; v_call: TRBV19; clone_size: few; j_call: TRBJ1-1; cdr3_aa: CASSISGGHTEASF; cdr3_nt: TGTGCCAGTAGTATCTCAGGGGGCCACACTGAAGCTTCCTTT
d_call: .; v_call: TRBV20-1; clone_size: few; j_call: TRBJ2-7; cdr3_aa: CSARDLRRVSSYEQYF; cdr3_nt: TGCAGTGCTAGAGATTTAAGAAGGGTGAGCTCCTACGAGCAGTACTTC